The TCR beta chain described here comes from a study of cytomegalovirus exposure and HLA in healthy donors. Of note for this clone: Its specificity is unknown.

In the PCR, 60 Vbeta and 13 Jbeta primers were used. Profiled with immunoSEQ multiplex PCR; TCRdb holds only in-frame clones, not every one. The table has approximately 100,000 clones, 80% to 90% seen once. General observations from the study: Later analysis associated a missense DCLRE1C variant with TCR beta V- and J-gene trimming. Per a prior analysis, the majority of TCR beta V segments were productive roughly 90% or roughly 30% of the time.

The clonotype comes from a man aged 45-60 years in good health and CMV-seronegative. Sample: PBMCs.

In DNA form, the CDR3 reads TGTGCCAGCAGTCCAATTGTTAATTCACCCCTCCACTTT. The encoded protein is CASSPIVNSPLHF. The V call is TRBV2, the J call TRBJ1-6; D gene uncertain. Germline V gene sequence: CDR1 SNHLY, CDR2 FYNNEI. Trimming pared 5 bases from V and 6 bases from J, leaving 8 bases between. This CDR3 has 13 residues. The whole variable domain, remainder taken from reference TRBV2 and TRBJ1-6, is EPEVTQTPSHQVTQMGQEVILRCVPISNHLYFYWYRQILGQKVEFLVSFYNNEISEKSEIFDDQFSVERPDGSNFTLKIRSTKLEDSAMYFCASSPIVNSPLHFGNGTRLTVT.